This T cell receptor (beta chain) was identified in a study of blood T cell repertoires in COVID-19 (dated by TCRdb to 2018 to 2021). Broadly, across the study: Collaborator samples came from the United States, Italy and Spain and covered acute and convalescent phases of COVID-19. The material from the prospective study consisted of cDNA or gDNA derived from T cells, B-cell-depleted T cells, or PBMCs. Subjects who had been exposed to COVID-19, were actively infected with it, or had recovered from it provided the deeply sampled blood TCRbeta repertoires that made up the dataset. The repertoires were made available in a free public database intended to serve as a resource for research on the immune response to SARS-CoV-2. Samples were obtained from the ongoing ImmuneRACE study (first 160 participants) and from about 1,300 subjects provided by 6 global collaborators. The sample metadata nearly always contained a de-identified subject ID, COVID-19 status, age in years and sex. Where HLA class I and class II types were available, the types were taken from metadata supplied by the sample provider, not from assay-based typing.

Enrolling through a virtual design, the prospective study's participants ranged in age from roughly 18 to 89 years and lived across around 25 United States geographic areas. Cohort assignment in the prospective study relied on participant-reported clinical history from a screening survey and a study questionnaire. Recovered participants in ImmuneRACE Cohort 3 were defined as having two consecutive negative NP/OP PCR tests, clearance from a healthcare professional, or resolution of symptoms. In the prospective study, whole blood, serum and a nasopharyngeal or oropharyngeal swab were collected from each participant by mobile phlebotomists. Over a roughly 2-month period, participants in the prospective study had the option of providing additional blood draws and questionnaires. Prospective study blood samples were shipped either frozen or at room temperature before DNA extraction. The V and J ends are trimmed by 4 bases and 6 bases, leaving 22 bases between them. The germline V gene supplies CDR1 SGHRS and CDR2 YFSETQ. There are 16 amino acids in the CDR3, from cysteine to phenylalanine inclusive. This entry keeps only the CDR3 DNA: 48 bases, framed from base 1.

The paper's findings and limits, for the study overall: The amount of clinical and demographic metadata varied by source and participant and was provided uncurated.

A remark on this clone: Its binding antigen is unknown. No much larger clone exists at a distance of one base, and base qualities are not known.

TCRbeta CDR3 regions were amplified from genomic DNA by means of the immunoSEQ Assay, a bias-controlled multiplex PCR. From the authors' description of their analysis: Within the assay, amplification of reference gene primers was used to estimate how many nucleated cells each sample contained. To quantify the absolute abundance of each unique TCRbeta CDR3 rearrangement, sequence reads were collapsed and filtered. For each sample, productive Simpson clonality was calculated as the square root of Simpson's diversity index over productive rearrangements. TCRdb obtained this table from immuneACCESS and retained in-frame rearrangements with V and J assigned. These tables miss some clones; where compared with another copy, unresolved V genes account for less than half of the shortfall, and the remainder is unexplained. V, J and clone size are taken as reported in that table, and D and trimming were inferred from the DNA itself. In all, the sample holds 200,000 to 300,000 clones, and about 89% of those were seen once. Approximately 4.1% of the sample belongs to the ten largest clones.

This TCR derives from a young woman who had recovered from COVID-19. This chain joins TRBV5-1 to TRBJ1-1, with TRBD1 as a weak D call on 6 bases. The sample was PBMCs or T cells enriched from blood (not recorded which). The nucleotide sequence is TGCGCCAGCAGCCAGGGATTACAGGGTTTTTTTGCTGAAGCTTTCTTT. Its protein product is CASSQGLQGFFAEAFF.